Each of the 8 T cell receptor beta chains below was sequenced from the same sample in a study of identical twins. TCRdb processed the 5' RACE reads anew with MiXCR; each CDR3 protein has one entry. The sample lists 650,000 to 800,000 distinct CDR3 sequences, over 8.5% occurring once. These data were also filed under a second study, of yellow fever vaccine responses in identical twins.

The sequencing input was PBMCs. The receptors originated from a woman aged 18-30 years in good health.

This chain joins TRBV5-1 and TRBJ2-6; 8 bases line up with TRBD1. The J segment lost 2 bases and the V segment lost 4 bases, leaving 5 bases of the junction unmatched. The CDR3 covers 16 residues. The V gene's germline CDR1 is SGHRS and CDR2 YFSETQ. CDR3 nucleotide sequence: TGCGCCAGCAGCCGAGAGACAGGGGCTGGGGCCAACGTCCTGACTTTC. Its protein product is CASSRETGAGANVLTF. Looking up the rest from reference TRBV5-1 and TRBJ2-6 gives the full variable domain: KAGVTQTPRYLIKTRGQQVTLSCSPISGHRSVSWYQQTPGQGLQFLFEYFSETQRNKGNFPGRFSGRQFSNSRSEMNVSTLELGDSALYLCASSRETGAGANVLTFGAGSRLTVL.

This clonotype was seen just once. V gene TRBV12-5 combines with J gene TRBJ2-1, with 8 bases fitting TRBD2. Germline assignment: CDR1 LGHNT and CDR2 FRNRAP. This CDR3 comprises 17 residues. V dropped 1 base and J dropped 4; count of bases not matched to a gene: 9. The CDR3 loop reads CASGLDRRREAYNEQFF. DNA of the CDR3: TGTGCTAGTGGTTTGGACCGAAGGCGGGAGGCATACAATGAGCAGTTCTTC.

This clonotype showed up just a few times. The chain uses TRBV20-1 and TRBJ2-7; 14 bases map to TRBD2. V shed 3 bases, J shed 4 bases, and the junction held 20 bases outside the gene matches. Germline lookup yields CDR1 DFQATT and CDR2 SNEGSKA (reference sequence). The CDR3 is 20 amino acids. The CDR3 loop reads CSASDLGLAGVGGRWYEQYF. The CDR3 DNA reads as TGCAGTGCTAGTGACCTGGGACTAGCGGGAGTGGGGGGGAGGTGGTACGAGCAGTACTTC.

The table lists this clonotype with a few counts. V and J are TRBV28 and TRBJ2-7; 10 bases match TRBD2. V was clipped by 5 bases and J by 3 bases; unmatched bases: 16. This CDR3 is built from 18 residues. Germline values: CDR1 MDHEN, CDR2 SYDVKM. The CDR3 sequence is CASSRVLGGTSDDYEQYF. CDR3 in DNA: TGTGCCAGCAGTCGAGTTCTGGGGGGGACTAGCGATGACTACGAGCAGTACTTC.

The chain joins TRBV3-1 to TRBJ2-5; no definite D call. Germline V lookup: CDR1 LGHDT, CDR2 YNNKEL (reference sequence). The CDR3 length is 15 residues. V lost 0 bases, J lost 1 base, and 9 bases lay in between. The CDR3 DNA follows: TGTGCCAGCAGCCAAGATATCGGCAGCCAAGAGACCCAGTACTTC. It specifies CASSQDIGSQETQYF.

The V call is TRBV11-2, the J call TRBJ2-7, with 12 positions matching TRBD2. This CDR3 spans 19 amino acids. Germline V CDR1 and CDR2: SGHAT, FQNNGV. Unmatched junction bases numbered 13, after V lost 4 bases and J lost 0 bases. The chain's CDR3 is CASSSLLGLAGLSSYEQYF. The CDR3, as DNA: TGTGCCAGCAGCTCGCTACTCGGACTAGCGGGGTTGAGCTCCTACGAGCAGTACTTC.

This clonotype was detected ten times or more. This chain uses TRBV28 with TRBJ2-1; TRBD2 matches at 8 bases. With V trimmed by 6 bases and J by 9 bases, 4 bases remained unmatched. Germline V CDR1 and CDR2: MDHEN, SYDVKM. The CDR3 contains 12 residues. DNA for the CDR3: TGTGCCAGCAGGGCGGGGGGAACTGAGCAGTTCTTC. Amino acids: CASRAGGTEQFF.

About this clonotype itself: One junction end does not reproduce the germline sequence, and a read error may be involved. This chain connects TRBV20-1 to TRBJ2-2, with TRBD2 matching 11 bases. Germline loops: CDR1 DFQATT, CDR2 SNEGSKA (reference sequence). This CDR3 has 19 residues. Written as DNA, the CDR3 is TGCAGTGCGAGAGTACTAGCGGGGGCCCTGAATACTTACACCGGGGAGCTGTTTTTT. This sequence encodes CSARVLAGALNTYTGELFF.